The 2 T cell receptor beta chains reported below all come from one sample, sequenced in a study of shared clonotypes between healthy human individuals. Sequenced by immunoSEQ multiplex PCR; TCRdb stores in-frame clones only, minus some. There are 2 million to 2.5 million clones in the sample; more than 85% occur only once, and about 0.37% lies in the top ten. Sequencing was done on a sample of naive CD4+ T cells from PBMCs. Subset defined: CD45RA+ positively selected. The source is a man between 18 and 29 years old in good health. Some clones in this sample may be carry-over from other donors' samples.

Worth noting for this clone: This same CDR3 is encoded by further DNA sequences in the sample. The chain combines TRBV28 with TRBJ2-3; a weak D match, TRBD2 (5 bases). This CDR3 has 14 amino acids. Trimming shortened V by 6 bases and J by 0 bases, and 10 bases separated the two germline ends. Per the germline V gene, CDR1 is MDHEN and CDR2 is SYDVKM. The DNA for the CDR3 is TGTGCCAGCAGCTGGACTGCTAGCACAGATACGCAGTATTTT. Its translation is CASSWTASTDTQYF.

V and J are TRBV6-1 and TRBJ2-5; no definite D call. Trimming removed 3 bases at V and 5 bases at J, with 16 bases between. The CDR3 extends over 15 amino acids. Germline CDR1 reads MNHNS; CDR2 reads SASEGT. Here the CDR3 DNA reads TGTGCCAGCAGTGACCAAAAGGTTGGGTGGGAGACCCAGTACTTC. Translation gives CASSDQKVGWETQYF.